A selection of T cell receptor beta chains follows, all from one sample in a study of blood T cell repertoires in COVID-19. Clones were read by immunoSEQ multiplex PCR, and TCRdb kept only the in-frame ones, dropping some. The table lists about 310,000 clones, nearly 90% of them singletons, with roughly 1% in the top ten. The sequencing input was peripheral blood. The receptors derive from a woman in her thirties or forties with COVID-19, enrolled during active disease. CDR3s include the opening cysteine and the closing phenylalanine or tryptophan. The D gene is left open where the match is weak. Size tells how often a clone was seen (once, few, many) or the class of an expanded clone, and some rows leave it out.

D gene	J gene	clone size	V gene	CDR3 DNA	CDR3 protein
.	TRBJ2-7	.	TRBV27	TGTGCCAGCAGTTTATCTTGGGCCACGATACCCTACGAGCAGTACTTC	CASSLSWATIPYEQYF
.	TRBJ1-1	.	TRBV29-1	TGCAGCTGCTTCACTGACACTGAAGCTTTCTTT	CSCFTDTEAFF
TRBD1	TRBJ2-5	.	TRBV18	TGTGCCAGCTCACCAAATATAATCATCGGGACAGGGGCCCGGGAGACCCAGTACTTC	CASSPNIIIGTGARETQYF
.	TRBJ1-2	few	TRBV7-2	TGTGCCAGCAGCTTAGATGGGGGACTACAGAGATCTAACTATGGCTACACCTTC	CASSLDGGLQRSNYGYTF
TRBD1	TRBJ1-4	few	TRBV15	TGTGCCACCAGCAGAGGTCCGGGACAGGGAGGTGAAAAACTGTTTTTT	CATSRGPGQGGEKLFF
.	TRBJ1-1	.	TRBV30	TGTGCCTGGAGCCCGTCCCTACGAGGGACTGAAGCTTTCTTT	CAWSPSLRGTEAFF
TRBD1	TRBJ2-7	.	TRBV19	TGTGCCAGTAGTATACGGGGACAGGGGTCCTACGAGCAGTACTTC	CASSIRGQGSYEQYF
TRBD1	TRBJ1-1	.	TRBV5-1	TGCGCCAGCAGCCGGAAAGGGACAGGCCTTGAAGCTTTCTTT	CASSRKGTGLEAFF
TRBD2	TRBJ2-2	.	TRBV29-1	TGCAGCGTTGCCGGGGCGCGGGGGGGCCCGACCGGGGAGCTGTTTTTT	CSVAGARGGPTGELFF
.	TRBJ2-7	.	TRBV3-1/TRBV3-2	TGTGCCAGCAGCCAAGGGGCAACGGTAAGGGGATACGAGCAGTACTTC	CASSQGATVRGYEQYF
.	TRBJ1-1	.	TRBV7-9	TGTGCCAGCAGCTTAGGCACAACGAACACTGAAGCTTTCTTT	CASSLGTTNTEAFF
.	TRBJ1-3	.	TRBV7-9	TGTGCCAGCAGCTTAGGACAGGCCAACACCATATATTTT	CASSLGQANTIYF
.	TRBJ2-7	.	TRBV7-2	TGTGCCAGCAGCTTAGGTTCGTTTAACTCCTACGAGCAGTACTTC	CASSLGSFNSYEQYF
.	TRBJ1-2	.	TRBV28	TGTGCCAGCAGTTTATTGGGGCAGGGTGAAACAGGCTACACCTTC	CASSLLGQGETGYTF
.	TRBJ1-2	once	TRBV5-5	TGTGCCAGCAGCTTCGCCAAAAATAGCTATGGCTACACCTTC	CASSFAKNSYGYTF
TRBD2	TRBJ2-1	.	TRBV28	TGTGCCAGCAGTTTCTCTGAGGCTAGCGGGAGGGTCCTCTCCAATGAGCAGTTCTTC	CASSFSEASGRVLSNEQFF
TRBD2	TRBJ2-3	.	TRBV7-2	TGTGCCAGCAGTCTAGTAAGCCTAGCGGGGGGGATCACAGATACGCAGTATTTT	CASSLVSLAGGITDTQYF
.	TRBJ2-7	.	TRBV7-9	TGTGCCAGCAGCTTAGGGCCGGAGGGCTCCTACGAGCAGTACTTC	CASSLGPEGSYEQYF
.	TRBJ1-1	.	TRBV24-1	TGTGCCACCAGTGCCATTGACAGGTACACTGAAGCTTTCTTT	CATSAIDRYTEAFF
.	TRBJ2-2	.	TRBV19	TGTGCCAGTACCACGTCTAAGTCTCCCGGGGAGCTGTTTTTT	CASTTSKSPGELFF
TRBD1	TRBJ1-1	.	TRBV7-8	TGTGCCAGCAGCTTAGAACAGGGGGCCGACACTGAAGCTTTCTTT	CASSLEQGADTEAFF
TRBD2	TRBJ2-7	once	TRBV11-2	TGTGCCAGCAGACCCCTAGCGGGGGGCTCCTACGAGCAGTACTTC	CASRPLAGGSYEQYF
TRBD1	TRBJ2-7	.	TRBV6-5	TGTGCCAGCAGTTACTCCTTTCCGGGACAGGGTACCGAGCAGTACTTC	CASSYSFPGQGTEQYF
TRBD1	TRBJ2-4	once	TRBV18	TGTGCCAGCTCACCGACAGGGGGCATGGTAGGAAACATTCAGTACTTC	CASSPTGGMVGNIQYF
.	TRBJ1-2	once	TRBV24-1	TGTGCCACCAGTGATCCCCCCTCCTTCTATGGCTACACCTTC	CATSDPPSFYGYTF
TRBD1	TRBJ1-2	.	TRBV9	TGTGCCAGCAGCGTAGGACAGGGCTGGACTGGCTACACCTTC	CASSVGQGWTGYTF
.	TRBJ1-1	few	TRBV11-3	TGTGCCAGCAGCTTAGGAGGGAACACTGAAGCTTTCTTT	CASSLGGNTEAFF
TRBD2	TRBJ2-4	.	TRBV18	TGTGCCAGCTCTCCTACTAGCGGGGGGGACATTCAGTACTTC	CASSPTSGGDIQYF
.	TRBJ1-1	.	TRBV2	TGTGCCAGCAGTGGAGTCAAGCGGGACACTGAAGCTTTCTTT	CASSGVKRDTEAFF
.	TRBJ1-2	.	TRBV5-5	TGTGCCAGCAGTTCGGGGTTCGAGGGAAATGGCTACACCTTC	CASSSGFEGNGYTF
.	TRBJ1-1	.	TRBV6-5	TGTGCCAGCAGTTCACCATGGGGGCGAATGAACACTGAAGCTTTCTTT	CASSSPWGRMNTEAFF
TRBD2	TRBJ2-2	.	TRBV27	TGTGCCAGCAGGTTAGCGGGCAGGAACACCGGGGAGCTGTTTTTT	CASRLAGRNTGELFF
TRBD1	TRBJ1-5	.	TRBV29-1	TGCAGCGCTATGACAGGGGGCAATCAGCCCCAGCATTTT	CSAMTGGNQPQHF
.	TRBJ2-1	.	TRBV7-3	TGTGCCAGCAGCTTAAGTAGCGGCGACTCCTACAATGAGCAGTTCTTC	CASSLSSGDSYNEQFF
.	TRBJ2-7	.	TRBV6-2/TRBV6-3	TGTGCCAGCAGTTACTCGCGGACAGCCGAGCAGTACTTC	CASSYSRTAEQYF
TRBD2	TRBJ2-7	.	TRBV24-1	TGTGCCACCAGTGTTAAAAACGGGAGGCCCTACGAGCAGTACTTC	CATSVKNGRPYEQYF
TRBD2	TRBJ2-1	.	TRBV9	TGTGCCAGCAGCGTAGCTGCTAGCGGGACACAGGAGCAGTTCTTC	CASSVAASGTQEQFF
TRBD2	TRBJ2-1	.	TRBV9	TGTGCCAGCAGCGTAGGAACTAGCGGGGGTTTGAGCTCCTACAATGAGCAGTTCTTC	CASSVGTSGGLSSYNEQFF
TRBD1	TRBJ2-7	.	TRBV25-1	TGTGCCAGCAGTGAGCCCGGGACAGAAACCTACGAGCAGTACTTC	CASSEPGTETYEQYF
.	TRBJ2-5	.	TRBV19	TGTGCCAGTGGAACCGGGAGGAGATTCGGGGGCCGAGAGACCCAGTACTTC	CASGTGRRFGGRETQYF
.	TRBJ2-3	.	TRBV9	TGTGCCAGCAGCGCGGGGTACCCTAGCACAGATACGCAGTATTTT	CASSAGYPSTDTQYF
.	TRBJ2-1	.	TRBV9	TGTGCCAGCAGCGCCAGGGGTGAGCAGTTCTTC	CASSARGEQFF
.	TRBJ1-4	.	TRBV6-5	TGTGCCAGCAGTTTCACGCCAGCTAATGAAAAACTGTTTTTT	CASSFTPANEKLFF
TRBD2	TRBJ2-1	once	TRBV5-4	TGTGCCAGCAGCCGAGCGGGAGGAAGCTACAATGAGCAGTTCTTC	CASSRAGGSYNEQFF
TRBD1	TRBJ2-2	.	TRBV6-6	TGTGCCAGCAGACCCTCGGACAGGGCGACCGGGGAGCTGTTTTTT	CASRPSDRATGELFF
.	TRBJ1-5	.	TRBV27	TGTGCCAGCAATTTTCGGGGGGTGAGCAATCAGCCCCAGCATTTT	CASNFRGVSNQPQHF
TRBD1	TRBJ1-6	.	TRBV5-1	TGCGCCAGCAGCCCTGGACAGGGGAATTCACCCCTCCACTTT	CASSPGQGNSPLHF
TRBD1	TRBJ2-7	few	TRBV19	TGTGCCAGTAGTTGGACAGGACCCTACGAGCAGTACTTC	CASSWTGPYEQYF
.	TRBJ1-2	.	TRBV28	TGTGCCAGCAGTTTTTATCCCCCCGGACAGCGGCAGGGATACCGAAACTATGGCTACACCTTC	CASSFYPPGQRQGYRNYGYTF
.	TRBJ1-4	.	TRBV6-5	TGTGCCAGCAGTTACTTCGGACAGCCAACTAATGAAAAACTGTTTTTT	CASSYFGQPTNEKLFF
.	TRBJ1-3	few	TRBV18	TGTGCCAGCTCACCATTCCGTGACAGTATGGCTGGAAACACCATATATTTT	CASSPFRDSMAGNTIYF
.	TRBJ1-5	.	TRBV11-3	TGTGCCAGCAGCTTAGTTTCAGGGCGGCCTCAGCCCCAGCATTTT	CASSLVSGRPQPQHF
TRBD1	TRBJ2-3	.	TRBV5-4	TGTGCCAGCAGCACGGGACAGGGGGCGAGGACAGATACGCAGTATTTT	CASSTGQGARTDTQYF
.	TRBJ1-1	.	TRBV27	TGTGCCAGCAGTTTATCCGGGGAGACTGAAGCTTTCTTT	CASSLSGETEAFF
TRBD1	TRBJ2-7	.	TRBV11-2	TGTGCCAGCAGCTTAGATTGGATAGGGGGCCGTCGGTACGAGCAGTACTTC	CASSLDWIGGRRYEQYF
TRBD1	TRBJ1-5	.	TRBV18	TGTGCCAGCTCACCACAGAAGCAGGGGGCCTATAGCAATCAGCCCCAGCATTTT	CASSPQKQGAYSNQPQHF
.	TRBJ1-3	.	TRBV7-2	TGTGCCAGCAGCTTAGTAGGGGTAGGGCCTGGAAACACCATATATTTT	CASSLVGVGPGNTIYF
TRBD1	TRBJ1-2	.	TRBV5-5	TGTGCCAGCAGCCTACAGGGGGCTAACTATGGCTACACCTTC	CASSLQGANYGYTF